The text below deals with one T cell receptor (beta chain). Its antigen is unidentified. This sample stems from a study of EBV T-cell therapy then PD-1 blockade in nasopharyngeal carcinoma. This CDR3 region has 12 residues. The ends were cut back, 6 bases at V and 8 bases at J, with 11 bases in the middle. The assay was immunoSEQ multiplex PCR, and TCRdb's table has in-frame clones only and misses some. The table lists over 20,000 clones, 84% of them singletons. Time point reported: 266 days after commencement of treatment, after nivolumab therapy. Treatment defined: AdE1-LMPpoly-expanded autologous EBV-specific T-cell therapy followed by anti-PD-1 nivolumab.

The specimen was CD8+ T cells from blood, collected at approximately day 250 from a patient whose treatment included autologous EBV-specific T cells and nivolumab. This sequence joins TRBV12-3 or TRBV12-4 and TRBJ2-1, with TRBD2 as a possible D gene (6 bases). The receptor was isolated from a man aged 40-50 years with nasopharyngeal carcinoma. The CDR3 DNA is TGTGCCAGCAGCCTGGCGGGGTATGAGCAGTTCTTC. Protein: CASSLAGYEQFF.